The sequence of this TCR beta chain was determined in a study of T cells in Graves' hyperthyroidism and ophthalmopathy. TCR beta CDR3 region amplification was performed from RNA transcripts. HTBI primers were the set used in a first-round RT-PCR of the TCR CDR3. TCRdb re-analysed the multiplex PCR reads in MiXCR, keeping a single row per CDR3 protein. The data show a few hundred thousand distinct CDR3 sequences, approximately 44% seen once. The table lists this clonotype with many counts. Diagnosis of hyperthyroidism was new in patients aged 18 to 65, and its duration was under 2 months. Germline V gene sequence: CDR1 ENHRY, CDR2 SYGVKD. The CDR3 spans 14 residues. The germline V and J ends were trimmed by 5 bases and 3 bases, with 13 bases remaining between them.

The sequenced sample consisted of peripheral blood or thyroid tissue (not recorded which). The chain employs TRBV10-3 and TRBJ1-1; D may be TRBD1 (6 bases). The TCR comes from a woman aged 18 to 35 with Graves' hyperthyroidism. DNA for the CDR3: TGTGCCATCAGTTCCCGGGGGGCGGACACTGAAGCTTTCTTT. Its protein is CAISSRGADTEAFF.